Each of the 14 T cell receptor beta chains below was sequenced from the same sample in a study of blood T cell repertoires in COVID-19. The repertoire was sequenced with immunoSEQ multiplex PCR; TCRdb's copy has only in-frame clones and lacks some. The sample contains over 150,000 clones, 75% to 90% of which appear only once. Sequenced: peripheral blood. The receptors derive from a woman aged 55 to 70 with acute or convalescent COVID-19.

The CDR3, as DNA: TGTGCCAGCACCACCGGGACAAGCAATCAGCCCCAGCATTTT. Amino acids: CASTTGTSNQPQHF. The chain couples TRBV3-1 (or the pseudogene TRBV3-2) to TRBJ1-5, with D maybe TRBD1 (6 bases). Per the germline V gene, CDR1 is LGHDT and CDR2 is YNNKEL (reference sequence). V lost 7 bases and J 1 base, leaving 11 bases between the germline ends. The CDR3 is 14 amino acids.

J is TRBJ1-1 and V is TRBV2, with 8 bases aligning to TRBD1. The germline CDR1 and CDR2 sequences are SNHLY and FYNNEI. This CDR3 comprises 13 residues. Germline trimming cut 10 bases from V and 1 base from J; bases unmatched to any gene: 5. The CDR3 DNA sequence: TGTGCCATCCAGGGGGCAGGGAACACTGAAGCTTTCTTT. This sequence encodes CAIQGAGNTEAFF.

The chain joins TRBV6-5 to TRBJ1-5, with 9 bases fitting TRBD1. Trimming took 7 bases from V and 5 from J; bases not matched to a gene: 9. CDR1 is MNHEY, CDR2 SVGAGI, per germline. The CDR3 contains 15 residues. The CDR3 loop reads CASNPTGGGYQPQHF. In DNA form, the CDR3 reads TGTGCCAGCAATCCGACAGGGGGAGGGTATCAGCCCCAGCATTTT.

The rearrangement links TRBV5-8 to TRBJ2-2; weak D call: TRBD1 (6 bases). Deletions cut 3 bases from V and 1 base from J, with 10 bases between. The CDR3 length is 15 residues. The germline CDR1 and CDR2 sequences are SGHTS and YDEGEE. CDR3 sequence: CASSYIQGNTGELFF. CDR3 sequence (DNA): TGTGCCAGCAGCTACATACAGGGGAACACCGGGGAGCTGTTTTTT.

A few counts support this clone. V gene TRBV4-3 combines with J gene TRBJ1-5; 7 positions match TRBD1. The CDR3 has 13 amino acids. Germline V gives CDR1 LGHNA, CDR2 YSLEER. V was clipped by 4 bases and J by 7 bases; unmatched bases: 4. The CDR3 nucleotides read TGCGCCAGCAGCCGCGACAGGGCCCAGCCCCAGCATTTT. This sequence encodes CASSRDRAQPQHF.

This chain connects TRBV19 to TRBJ2-3, with TRBD2 as a possible D gene (5 bases). The CDR3 sequence is 12 residues long. With 5 bases removed from V and 4 bases from J, the gap between germline ends came to 7 bases. Germline V lookup: CDR1 LNHDA, CDR2 SQIVND (reference sequence). The CDR3 sequence is CASSPAADTQYF. The CDR3, as DNA: TGTGCCAGTAGTCCAGCGGCAGATACGCAGTATTTT.

The V gene is TRBV2, the J gene TRBJ1-5; 10 bases line up with TRBD1. Trimming at V came to 1 base and at J to 0 bases, leaving 18 bases not matched to a gene. The CDR3 length is 22 residues. CDR1 is SNHLY and CDR2 is FYNNEI in the germline V gene. CDR3 bases: TGTGCCAGCAGTGAAGAAATCTTTTCGATAAGGACAGGGGGTAATAGCAATCAGCCCCAGCATTTT. This sequence encodes CASSEEIFSIRTGGNSNQPQHF.

The gene calls are TRBV10-3 and TRBJ2-7; 7 bases are shared with TRBD1. The CDR3 is made up of 16 amino acids. J gave up 0 bases and V 0 bases, and 5 bases lay outside the gene matches. From germline, CDR1 is ENHRY and CDR2 SYGVKD. CDR3 in DNA: TGTGCCATCAGTGAGTCCAGAGCAGGGGGCTCCTACGAGCAGTACTTC. It encodes CAISESRAGGSYEQYF.

This clone was seen a single time. This sequence joins TRBV6-5 and TRBJ2-3, with 10 positions matching TRBD1. CDR3 length: 15 residues. After removal of 3 bases from V and 6 bases from J, the junction contained 6 bases not matched to a gene. Germline CDR1 reads MNHEY; CDR2 reads SVGAGI. This CDR3 is CASSYGTGEADTQYF. The CDR3 DNA reads TGTGCCAGCAGTTATGGGACAGGGGAGGCGGATACGCAGTATTTT.

The J gene is TRBJ1-4, the V gene TRBV6-2 or TRBV6-3, with unresolved D. Germline CDR1 is MNHEY and CDR2 is SVGEGT. The CDR3 length is 13 residues. The ends were cut back, 5 bases at V and 8 bases at J, with 12 bases in the middle. The CDR3 loop is CASSPTRWEKLFF. CDR3 in DNA: TGTGCCAGCAGTCCGACACGATGGGAAAAACTGTTTTTT.

The chain has TRBV6-1 and TRBJ1-6, with a weak D call TRBD1 (6 bases). In germline, CDR1 is MNHNS, CDR2 SASEGT. The CDR3 contains 15 residues. V gave up 2 bases and J gave up 7 bases, with 12 bases separating them. The CDR3: CASSERDIGNSPLHF. CDR3 DNA sequence: TGTGCCAGCAGTGAAAGGGACATCGGAAATTCACCCCTCCACTTT.

The V call is TRBV29-1, the J call TRBJ1-2; D not resolved. The V end lost 5 bases, the J end lost 6 bases, and 13 bases lay between the germline ends. Germline values: CDR1 SQVTM, CDR2 ANQGSEA. The CDR3 runs to 12 residues. The CDR3 loop reads CSVPGLLNGYTF. The CDR3 bases are TGCAGCGTTCCCGGACTGCTTAATGGCTACACCTTC.

For the CDR3, the DNA is TGCGCCAGCAGCTTGGACGGGACTTACAATGAGCAGTTCTTC. This translates into CASSLDGTYNEQFF. This sequence joins TRBV5-1 and TRBJ2-1; possible D gene TRBD2, 6 bases. There are 14 residues in the CDR3. The ends were cut back, 0 bases at V and 4 bases at J, with 8 bases in the middle. Germline V gives CDR1 SGHRS, CDR2 YFSETQ.

The chain uses TRBV13 and TRBJ2-3; D perhaps matches TRBD2 (5 bases). Trimming removed 2 bases at V and 6 bases at J, with 12 bases between. CDR3 size: 14 residues. Germline V gives CDR1 PRHDT, CDR2 FYEKMQ (reference sequence). The chain's CDR3 is CASSLTLVPDTQYF. The CDR3 DNA follows: TGTGCCAGCAGCTTAACACTAGTCCCTGATACGCAGTATTTT.